The present TCR beta chain was sequenced within a study of neurological immune-mediated disorders. Study-wide findings and caveats: HTLV-1-associated myelopathy had the most TCR clonal expansion, while multiple sclerosis had the least, a level that fell below healthy controls.

2 million unsorted PBMCs were stored in RNAlater at -80 °C before RNA extraction. 5'RACE with 10-nucleotide random UMIs generated the cDNA. TCRdb analysed the 5' RACE reads with MiXCR anew, one entry per CDR3 protein. The sample lists 72,000 or so distinct CDR3 sequences, 15% to 20% occurring once. There are many counts of this clonotype. Its target is unknown. CDR1 is MDHEN, CDR2 SYDVKM, per germline. CDR3 size: 15 residues. Trimming took 7 bases from V and 5 from J, leaving 17 bases between them. This clonotype originated in a woman aged 40 to 55 in good health. The sample consisted of PBMCs. The chain uses TRBV28 and TRBJ2-2, with D uncertain. CDR3 sequence: CASTSAGLRTGELFF. As DNA, the CDR3 is TGTGCCAGCACATCGGCCGGGCTCCGAACCGGGGAGCTGTTTTTT.